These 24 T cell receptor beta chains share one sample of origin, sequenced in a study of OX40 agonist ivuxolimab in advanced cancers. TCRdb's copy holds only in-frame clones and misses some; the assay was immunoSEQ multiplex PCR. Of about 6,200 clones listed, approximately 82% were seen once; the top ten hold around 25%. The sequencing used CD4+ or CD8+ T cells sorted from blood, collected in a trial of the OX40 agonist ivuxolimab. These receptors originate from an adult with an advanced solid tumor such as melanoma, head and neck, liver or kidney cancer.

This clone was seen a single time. This CDR3 reads CASSPGTSGGVRETQYF. The CDR3 DNA follows: TGTGCCAGCAGCCCCGGGACTAGCGGGGGGGTCAGGGAGACCCAGTACTTC. The rearrangement joins TRBV9 to TRBJ2-5; 16 bases are a match to TRBD2. CDR1 is SGDLS and CDR2 is YYNGEE in the germline V gene. Unmatched junction bases numbered 8, after V lost 4 bases and J lost 5 bases. This CDR3 is 17 amino acids long.

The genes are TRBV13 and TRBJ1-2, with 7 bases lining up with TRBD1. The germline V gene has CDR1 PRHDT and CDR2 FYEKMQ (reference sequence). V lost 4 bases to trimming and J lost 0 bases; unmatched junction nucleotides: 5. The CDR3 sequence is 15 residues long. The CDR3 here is CASSSGTAANYGYTF. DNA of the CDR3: TGTGCCAGCAGCTCCGGGACAGCAGCTAACTATGGCTACACCTTC.

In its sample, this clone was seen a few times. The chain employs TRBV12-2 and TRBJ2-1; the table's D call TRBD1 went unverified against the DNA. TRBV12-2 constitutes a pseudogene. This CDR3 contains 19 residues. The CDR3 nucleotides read TGTGCAAGTCGCTTAGCACCGGGCGAGGGGGCTCGGTCCTACAATGAGCAGTTCTTC. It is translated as CASRLAPGEGARSYNEQFF.

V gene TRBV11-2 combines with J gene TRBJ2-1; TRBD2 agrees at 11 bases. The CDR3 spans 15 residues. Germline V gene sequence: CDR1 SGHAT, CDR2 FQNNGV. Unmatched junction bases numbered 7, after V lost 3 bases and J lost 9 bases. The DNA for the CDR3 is TGTGCCAGCAGCTTCGGGACTAGCGGAAGAGGTGAGCAGTTCTTC. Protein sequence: CASSFGTSGRGEQFF.

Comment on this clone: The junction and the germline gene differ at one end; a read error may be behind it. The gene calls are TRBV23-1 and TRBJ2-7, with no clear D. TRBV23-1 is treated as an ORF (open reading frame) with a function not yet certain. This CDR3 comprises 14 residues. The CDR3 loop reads CTREVQVVEYEQYF. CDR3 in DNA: TGCACCAGAGAGGTCCAGGTAGTTGAGTACGAGCAGTACTTC.

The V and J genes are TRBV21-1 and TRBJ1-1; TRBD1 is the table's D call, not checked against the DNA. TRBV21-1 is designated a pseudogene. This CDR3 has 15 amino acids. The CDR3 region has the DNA TGTGCCAGCAGACAGATGTACACAATTCGCACTGAAGCTTTCTTT. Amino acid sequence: CASRQMYTIRTEAFF.

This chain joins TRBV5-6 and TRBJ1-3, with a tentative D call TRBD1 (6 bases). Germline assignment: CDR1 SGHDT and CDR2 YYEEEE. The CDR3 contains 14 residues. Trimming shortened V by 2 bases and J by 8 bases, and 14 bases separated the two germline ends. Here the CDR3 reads CASSFVGQPDTIYF. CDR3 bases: TGTGCCAGCAGCTTCGTCGGACAGCCTGACACCATATATTTT.

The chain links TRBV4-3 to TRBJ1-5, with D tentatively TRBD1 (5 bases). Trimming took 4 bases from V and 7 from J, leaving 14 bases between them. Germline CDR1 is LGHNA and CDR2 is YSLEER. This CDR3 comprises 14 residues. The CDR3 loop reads CASSPMGRDQPQHF. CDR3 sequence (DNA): TGCGCCAGCAGCCCTATGGGGCGAGACCAGCCCCAGCATTTT.

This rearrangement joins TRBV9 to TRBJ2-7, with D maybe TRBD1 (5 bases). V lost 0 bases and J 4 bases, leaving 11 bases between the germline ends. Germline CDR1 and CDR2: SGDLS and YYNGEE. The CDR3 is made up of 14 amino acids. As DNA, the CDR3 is TGTGCCAGCAGCGTAGGCAGGGTAGGTTACGAGCAGTACTTC. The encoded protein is CASSVGRVGYEQYF.

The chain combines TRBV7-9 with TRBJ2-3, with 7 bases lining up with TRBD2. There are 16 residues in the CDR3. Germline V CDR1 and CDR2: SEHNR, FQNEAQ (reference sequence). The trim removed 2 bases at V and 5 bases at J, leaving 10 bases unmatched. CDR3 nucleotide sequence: TGTGCCAGCAGCTTACAGGGCGGGGGAGTGGTAGATACGCAGTATTTT. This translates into CASSLQGGGVVDTQYF.

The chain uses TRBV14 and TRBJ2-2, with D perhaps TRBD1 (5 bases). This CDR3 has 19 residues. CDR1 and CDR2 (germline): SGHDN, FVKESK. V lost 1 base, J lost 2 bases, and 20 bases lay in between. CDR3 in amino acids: CASSQGTTGPQPNTGELFF. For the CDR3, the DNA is TGTGCCAGCAGCCAAGGGACAACAGGACCCCAACCCAACACCGGGGAGCTGTTTTTT.

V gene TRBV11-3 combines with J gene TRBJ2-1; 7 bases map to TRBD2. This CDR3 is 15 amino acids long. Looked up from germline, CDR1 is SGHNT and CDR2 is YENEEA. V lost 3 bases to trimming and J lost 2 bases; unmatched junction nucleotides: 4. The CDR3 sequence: CASSFSGTTYNEQFF. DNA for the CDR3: TGTGCCAGCAGCTTTTCCGGGACTACCTACAATGAGCAGTTCTTC.

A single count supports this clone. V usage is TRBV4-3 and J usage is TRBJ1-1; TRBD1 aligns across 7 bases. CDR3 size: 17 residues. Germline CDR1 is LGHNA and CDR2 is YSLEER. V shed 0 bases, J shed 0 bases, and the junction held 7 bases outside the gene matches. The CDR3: CASSQDLGTALNTEAFF. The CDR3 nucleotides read TGCGCCAGCAGCCAAGATCTTGGGACAGCCCTGAACACTGAAGCTTTCTTT.

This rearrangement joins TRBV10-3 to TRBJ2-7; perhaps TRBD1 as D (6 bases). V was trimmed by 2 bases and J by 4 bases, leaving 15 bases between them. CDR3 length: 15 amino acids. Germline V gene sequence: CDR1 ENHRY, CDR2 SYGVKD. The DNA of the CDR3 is TGTGCCATCAGTGAGCCCTGGACAGAAACTTACGAGCAGTACTTC. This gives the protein CAISEPWTETYEQYF.

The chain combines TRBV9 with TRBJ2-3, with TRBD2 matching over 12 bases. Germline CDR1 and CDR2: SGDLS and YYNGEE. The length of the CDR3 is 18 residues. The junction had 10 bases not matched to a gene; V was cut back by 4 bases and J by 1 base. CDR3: CASSFPSTSGGRTDTQYF. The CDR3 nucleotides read TGTGCCAGCAGCTTCCCCTCGACTAGCGGGGGCCGCACAGATACGCAGTATTTT.

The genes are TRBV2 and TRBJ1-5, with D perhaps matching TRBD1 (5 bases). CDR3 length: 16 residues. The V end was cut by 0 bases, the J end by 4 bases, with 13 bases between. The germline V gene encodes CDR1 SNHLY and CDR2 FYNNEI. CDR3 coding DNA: TGTGCCAGCAGTGAAGCCCCTACGGGGGAAAATCAGCCCCAGCATTTT. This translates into CASSEAPTGENQPQHF.

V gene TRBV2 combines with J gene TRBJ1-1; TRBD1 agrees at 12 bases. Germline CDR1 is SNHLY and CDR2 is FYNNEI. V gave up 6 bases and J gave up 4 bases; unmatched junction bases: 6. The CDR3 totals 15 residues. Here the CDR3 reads CASRAGTGGLTEAFF. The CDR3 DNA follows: TGTGCCAGCAGAGCCGGGACAGGGGGCCTCACTGAAGCTTTCTTT.

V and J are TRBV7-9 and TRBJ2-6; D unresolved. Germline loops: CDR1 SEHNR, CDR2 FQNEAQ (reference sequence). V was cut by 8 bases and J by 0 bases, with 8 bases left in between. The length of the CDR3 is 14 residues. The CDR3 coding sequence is TGTGCCAGCTCTGACGTCTCTGGGGCCAACGTCCTGACTTTC. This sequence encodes CASSDVSGANVLTF. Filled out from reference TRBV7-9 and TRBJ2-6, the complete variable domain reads DTGVSQNPRHKITKRGQNVTFRCDPISEHNRLYWYRQTLGQGPEFLTYFQNEAQLEKSRLLSDRFSAERPKGSFSTLEIQRTEQGDSAMYLCASSDVSGANVLTFGAGSRLTVL.

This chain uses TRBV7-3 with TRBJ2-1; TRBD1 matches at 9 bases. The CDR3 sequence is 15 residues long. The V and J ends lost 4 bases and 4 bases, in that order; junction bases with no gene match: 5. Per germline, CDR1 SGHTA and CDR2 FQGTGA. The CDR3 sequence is CASSSQGAPYNEQFF. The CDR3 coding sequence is TGTGCCAGCAGCTCACAGGGGGCGCCGTACAATGAGCAGTTCTTC.

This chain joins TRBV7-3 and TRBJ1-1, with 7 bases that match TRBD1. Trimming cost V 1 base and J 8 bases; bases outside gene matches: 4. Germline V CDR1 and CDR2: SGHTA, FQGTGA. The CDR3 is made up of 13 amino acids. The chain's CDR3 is CASSLMKDREAFF. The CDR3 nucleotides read TGTGCCAGCAGCTTAATGAAGGACAGGGAAGCTTTCTTT.

As DNA, the CDR3 is TGTGCCAGCAATAGACAGGGGCCCACAGATACGCAGTATTTT. Protein: CASNRQGPTDTQYF. V is TRBV2 and J is TRBJ2-3, with TRBD1 matching 8 bases. The CDR3 spans 14 residues. Germline V CDR1 and CDR2: SNHLY, FYNNEI. J lost 2 bases, V lost 7 bases, and 5 bases had no gene match.

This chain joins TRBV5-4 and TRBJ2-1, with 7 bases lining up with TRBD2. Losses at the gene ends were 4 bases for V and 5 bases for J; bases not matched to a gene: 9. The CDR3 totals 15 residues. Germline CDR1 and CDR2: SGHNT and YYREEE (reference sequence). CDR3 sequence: CASSKYRDYDNEQFF. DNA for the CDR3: TGTGCCAGCAGCAAATACCGGGACTACGACAATGAGCAGTTCTTC.

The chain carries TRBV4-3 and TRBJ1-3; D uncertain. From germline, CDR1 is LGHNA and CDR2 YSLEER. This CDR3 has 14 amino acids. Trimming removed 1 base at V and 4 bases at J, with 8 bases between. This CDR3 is CASSQGARGNTIYF. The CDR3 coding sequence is TGCGCCAGCAGCCAAGGGGCCCGGGGAAACACCATATATTTT.

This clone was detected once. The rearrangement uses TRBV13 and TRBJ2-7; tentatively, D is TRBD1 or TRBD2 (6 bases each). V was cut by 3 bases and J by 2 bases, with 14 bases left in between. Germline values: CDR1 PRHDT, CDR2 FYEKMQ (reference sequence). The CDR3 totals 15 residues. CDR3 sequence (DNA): TGTGCCAGCAGCTTCGGGGGCCAGAGACCCTACGAGCAGTACTTC. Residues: CASSFGGQRPYEQYF.